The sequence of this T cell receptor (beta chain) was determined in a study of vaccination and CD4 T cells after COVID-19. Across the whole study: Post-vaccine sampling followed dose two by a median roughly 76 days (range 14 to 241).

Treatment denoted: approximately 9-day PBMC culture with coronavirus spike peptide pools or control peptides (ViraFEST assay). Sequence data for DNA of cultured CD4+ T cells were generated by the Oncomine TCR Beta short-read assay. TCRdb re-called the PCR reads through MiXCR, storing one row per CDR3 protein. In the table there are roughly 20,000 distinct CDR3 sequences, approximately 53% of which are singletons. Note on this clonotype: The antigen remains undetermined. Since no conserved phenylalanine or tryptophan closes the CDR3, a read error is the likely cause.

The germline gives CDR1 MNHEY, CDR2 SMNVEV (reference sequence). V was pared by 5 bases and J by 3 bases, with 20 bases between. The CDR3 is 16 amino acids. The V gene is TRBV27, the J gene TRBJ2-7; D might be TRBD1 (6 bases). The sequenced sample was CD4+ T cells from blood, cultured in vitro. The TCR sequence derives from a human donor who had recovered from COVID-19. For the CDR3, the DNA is TGTGCCAGCAGTCGTTTGCGTACAGGGCGACTCTACGAGCAGTACCTC. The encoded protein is CASSRLRTGRLYEQYL.